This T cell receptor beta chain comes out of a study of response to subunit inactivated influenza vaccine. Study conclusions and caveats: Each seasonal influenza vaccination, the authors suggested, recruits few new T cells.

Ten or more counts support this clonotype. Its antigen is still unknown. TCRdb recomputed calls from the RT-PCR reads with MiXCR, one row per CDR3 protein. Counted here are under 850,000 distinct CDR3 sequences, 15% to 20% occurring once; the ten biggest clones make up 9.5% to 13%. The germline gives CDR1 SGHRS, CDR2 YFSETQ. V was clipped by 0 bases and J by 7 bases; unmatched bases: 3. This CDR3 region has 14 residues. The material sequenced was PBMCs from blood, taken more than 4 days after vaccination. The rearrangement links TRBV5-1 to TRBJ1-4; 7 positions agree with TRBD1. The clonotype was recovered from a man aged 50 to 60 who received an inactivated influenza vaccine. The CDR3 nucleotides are TGCGCCAGCAGCTTGGCAGGGGGAGGTGAAAAACTGTTTTTT. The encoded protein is CASSLAGGGEKLFF.